The 9 T cell receptor beta chains given below trace back to one sample, sequenced in a study of blood T cell repertoires in COVID-19 (dated by TCRdb to between 2020 and 2021). Libraries were built with the immunoSEQ multiplex PCR assay. The clones in this table, taken by TCRdb from immuneACCESS, are in-frame only. Not every clone is retained; where verified, under half of the shortfall comes from an unresolved V gene, and the cause of the rest is unknown. This sample has approximately 140,000 clones in its table, and 75% to 85% of those were observed once. 6.5% to 8.5% of the sample is held by the ten biggest clonotypes. The sequenced sample was peripheral blood. These receptor sequences come from a human donor with acute or convalescent COVID-19. The donor label of this sample is uncertain.

The chain is built from TRBV27 and TRBJ1-4, with D possibly TRBD1 on 6 matching bases. The V gene lost 3 bases and the J gene lost 4 bases, with 12 bases spanning the gap. The CDR3 loop spans 15 amino acids. Germline CDR1 MNHEY, CDR2 SMNVEV (reference sequence). CDR3 nucleotides: TGTGCCAGCAGTTTTCGGGGGGCGCATAATGAAAAACTGTTTTTT. This encodes CASSFRGAHNEKLFF.

The chain couples TRBV6-6 to TRBJ2-1, with D possibly matching TRBD2 (6 bases). The CDR3 runs to 16 residues. Trimming removed 8 bases at V and 2 bases at J, with 19 bases between. Germline V gene lookup returns CDR1 MNHNY and CDR2 SVGAGI (reference sequence). CDR3 residues: CASSPARGKTYNEQFF. CDR3 nucleotides: TGTGCCAGCTCACCCGCGCGGGGTAAAACCTACAATGAGCAGTTCTTC.

This clone came up once. The V call is TRBV9, the J call TRBJ1-1; D may be TRBD1 (5 bases). The germline gives CDR1 SGDLS, CDR2 YYNGEE. The V end lost 3 bases, the J end lost 1 base, and 13 bases lay between the germline ends. The CDR3 runs 15 residues. The CDR3, as DNA: TGTGCCAGCAGCGCCAGACAGCTCTCGAACACTGAAGCTTTCTTT. Its translation: CASSARQLSNTEAFF.

V is TRBV19 and J is TRBJ2-7; D may be TRBD2 (6 bases). V was cut by 3 bases and J by 6 bases, with 12 bases left in between. CDR3 length equals 13 residues. Germline values: CDR1 LNHDA, CDR2 SQIVND (reference sequence). Written as DNA, the CDR3 is TGTGCCAGTAGTATGTCCGGGGGAGGCGAGCAGTACGTC. This translates into CASSMSGGGEQYV.

The chain has TRBV13 and TRBJ2-7; 11 bases are a match to TRBD1. Germline V gene sequence: CDR1 PRHDT, CDR2 FYEKMQ (reference sequence). The junction had 10 bases not matched to a gene; V was cut back by 6 bases and J by 6 bases. This CDR3 region has 15 residues. CDR3 DNA: TGTGCCAGCAGGCTGAGGGGGACAGGGGGATCCGAGCAGTACTTC. Amino acids: CASRLRGTGGSEQYF.

The CDR3 spells CASSVSGTNYGYTF. As DNA, the CDR3 is TGTGCCAGCAGCGTAAGCGGAACTAACTATGGCTACACCTTC. V and J are TRBV9 and TRBJ1-2; D remains unclear. V was cut by 1 base and J by 0 bases, with 7 bases left in between. Germline V CDR1 and CDR2: SGDLS, YYNGEE. This CDR3 region has 14 residues.

As DNA, the CDR3 is TGTGCCAGCTCAGTACAGGACGGCTACTATGGCTACACCTTC. Its protein product is CASSVQDGYYGYTF. This chain connects TRBV18 to TRBJ1-2, with D perhaps matching TRBD1 (5 bases). The germline V and J ends were trimmed by 5 bases and 3 bases, with 13 bases remaining between them. Germline V gene sequence: CDR1 KGHSH, CDR2 LQKENI. The CDR3 is made up of 14 amino acids.

The chain has TRBV10-3 and TRBJ1-4, with D perhaps TRBD1 (6 bases). Looked up from germline, CDR1 is ENHRY and CDR2 is SYGVKD. Trimming removed 2 bases from V and 2 bases from J, with 6 bases in between. The CDR3 loop spans 14 amino acids. The chain's CDR3 is CAISEQGTNEKLFF. In DNA form, the CDR3 reads TGTGCCATCAGTGAGCAGGGGACTAATGAAAAACTGTTTTTT.

The J gene is TRBJ2-3, the V gene TRBV3-1 (or the pseudogene TRBV3-2); D perhaps matches TRBD1 (5 bases). The V gene's germline CDR1 is LGHDT and CDR2 YNNKEL (reference sequence). The CDR3 is made up of 15 amino acids. V dropped 1 base and J dropped 4 bases, with 12 bases sitting between them. The DNA for the CDR3 is TGTGCCAGCAGCCAAGTGAACAGGCCTCCAGATACGCAGTATTTT. As protein: CASSQVNRPPDTQYF.